This entry lists 26 T cell receptor beta chains sequenced from one sample in a study of blood T cell repertoires in COVID-19. The data were produced by immunoSEQ multiplex PCR, yet TCRdb's version contains in-frame clones alone and is incomplete. The sample lists roughly 260,000 clones, more than 90% occurring once. Material: peripheral blood. Every receptor here comes from a person aged 18 to 35 with COVID-19, enrolled during active disease.

This clone was recorded only once. The gene calls are TRBV21-1 and TRBJ2-5; the DNA was not compared with TRBD1, the D call given in the table. TRBV21-1 is shown as a pseudogene. This CDR3 contains 15 residues. DNA for the CDR3: TGTGCCAGCAGCCTGCCGCACAAAAGGGGAGAGACCCAGTACTTC. Translation: CASSLPHKRGETQYF.

The J gene is TRBJ1-4, the V gene TRBV12-3 or TRBV12-4, with TRBD1 identical over 7 bases. J was trimmed by 8 bases and V by 5 bases; bases with no gene match: 5. The CDR3 is 13 residues long. The CDR3 DNA reads TGTGCCAGCAGTCACGGGACAGTCGAAAAACTGTTTTTT. Translated: CASSHGTVEKLFF.

The chain employs TRBV9 and TRBJ2-1; TRBD2 might be the D (5 bases). Germline CDR1 reads SGDLS; CDR2 reads YYNGEE. The V gene lost 3 bases and the J gene lost 0 bases, with 10 bases spanning the gap. The CDR3 length is 15 residues. The CDR3 coding sequence is TGTGCCAGCAGCGAAGCGGCAAGCTCCTACAATGAGCAGTTCTTC. Encoded protein: CASSEAASSYNEQFF.

This chain links TRBV29-1 with TRBJ2-5, with 8 bases identical to TRBD2. The V segment lost 5 bases and the J segment 8 bases; nucleotides outside the gene matches: 13. CDR1 SQVTM and CDR2 ANQGSEA come from the germline V gene. This CDR3 spans 14 amino acids. The DNA of the CDR3 is TGCAGCGTTCCTTTAGCGGGACTCGGTGGTACCCAGTACTTC. Translating it yields CSVPLAGLGGTQYF. The whole variable domain, filled in from reference TRBV29-1 and TRBJ2-5, reads SAVISQKPSRDICQRGTSLTIQCQVDSQVTMMFWYRQQPGQSLTLIATANQGSEATYESGFVIDKFPISRPNLTFSTLTVSNMSPEDSSIYLCSVPLAGLGGTQYFGPGTRLLVL.

The chain recombines TRBV11-2 with TRBJ2-5; the match to TRBD2 covers 9 bases. After removal of 4 bases from V and 5 bases from J, the junction contained 8 bases not matched to a gene. Germline CDR1 and CDR2: SGHAT and FQNNGV. CDR3 length: 15 amino acids. Here the CDR3 reads CASSSRAGGGETQYF. CDR3 DNA sequence: TGTGCCAGCAGCTCCCGAGCGGGAGGCGGTGAGACCCAGTACTTC.

This chain uses TRBV5-1 with TRBJ2-2; the match to TRBD1 covers 7 bases. Germline values: CDR1 SGHRS, CDR2 YFSETQ. The CDR3 has 16 residues. J was trimmed by 4 bases and V by 0 bases; bases with no gene match: 6. The CDR3 region has the DNA TGCGCCAGCAGCTTGGGTGGGACAGCAATCACCGGGGAGCTGTTTTTT. Translation: CASSLGGTAITGELFF.

J is TRBJ1-5 and V is TRBV27; 11 positions agree with TRBD1. The length of the CDR3 is 17 residues. Germline CDR1 reads MNHEY; CDR2 reads SMNVEV (reference sequence). Trimming cost V 5 bases and J 0 bases; bases outside gene matches: 6. This CDR3 is CASSPWTGGDSNQPQHF. DNA of the CDR3: TGTGCCAGCAGTCCCTGGACAGGGGGCGATAGCAATCAGCCCCAGCATTTT.

This clone was picked up one time. The J gene is TRBJ2-5, the V gene TRBV6-5; D remains ambiguous. This CDR3 contains 10 residues. V shed 6 bases and J shed 13 bases, with 12 bases lying between them. The germline gives CDR1 MNHEY, CDR2 SVGAGI. CDR3 region: CASSAEKRYF. In DNA, the CDR3 is TGTGCCAGCAGCGCTGAGAAACGGTACTTC.

V and J are TRBV5-8 and TRBJ2-7; TRBD1 might be the D (5 bases). CDR3 size: 15 residues. CDR1 SGHTS and CDR2 YDEGEE come from the germline V gene. The germline V and J ends were trimmed by 0 bases and 2 bases, with 12 bases remaining between them. CDR3 sequence reads: CASSLVQGSAYEQYF. The CDR3 nucleotides are TGTGCCAGCAGCTTGGTGCAGGGCAGCGCCTACGAGCAGTACTTC.

This rearrangement joins TRBV7-2 to TRBJ2-7; the match to TRBD1 covers 9 bases. Trimming removed 1 base from V and 3 bases from J; junction bases left unmatched: 7. Germline V gives CDR1 SGHTA, CDR2 FQGNSA. This CDR3 has 16 residues. CDR3: CASSLVTGTGFYEQYF. The DNA for the CDR3 is TGTGCCAGCAGCTTAGTGACTGGGACAGGGTTCTACGAGCAGTACTTC.

This clone was seen only a few times. CDR3 bases: TGTGCCAGACCTTCGGGACAGGGGAACCACGAGCAGTACTTC. Translated: CARPSGQGNHEQYF. The chain employs TRBV7-2 and TRBJ2-7; 10 bases fit TRBD1. Germline CDR1 is SGHTA and CDR2 is FQGNSA. This CDR3 comprises 14 residues. V dropped 9 bases and J dropped 5; count of bases not matched to a gene: 10.

The rearrangement joins TRBV5-1 to TRBJ2-2; tentative D call: TRBD2 (6 bases). The length of the CDR3 is 19 residues. Deletions cut 0 bases from V and 4 bases from J, with 22 bases between. Germline V CDR1 and CDR2: SGHRS, YFSETQ. The DNA of the CDR3 is TGCGCCAGCAGCTTGGGACCCACTATCGCGGGGCCGGGCACCGGGGAGCTGTTTTTT. Protein: CASSLGPTIAGPGTGELFF.

V and J are TRBV11-2 and TRBJ2-5; a possible D gene is TRBD2 (6 bases). The CDR3 consists of 14 residues. V lost 4 bases to trimming and J lost 4 bases, with 13 bases between them. Germline V gives CDR1 SGHAT, CDR2 FQNNGV. The CDR3 DNA reads as TGTGCCAGCAGCTGGGCCGGAGGGCGAGAGACCCAGTACTTC. Its protein product is CASSWAGGRETQYF.

The chain has TRBV6-5 and TRBJ1-5; D unresolved. Germline V gene lookup returns CDR1 MNHEY and CDR2 SVGAGI. CDR3 length: 16 amino acids. V dropped 0 bases and J dropped 0 bases, with 9 bases sitting between them. The CDR3 DNA reads as TGTGCCAGCAGTTACTCGTCGGTCAATAGCAATCAGCCCCAGCATTTT. This encodes CASSYSSVNSNQPQHF.

The rearrangement links TRBV9 to TRBJ2-2; 8 bases line up with TRBD2. Germline trimming cut 4 bases from V and 5 bases from J; bases unmatched to any gene: 10. Germline V gene sequence: CDR1 SGDLS, CDR2 YYNGEE. The CDR3 consists of 16 residues. For the CDR3, the DNA is TGTGCCAGCAGCCCTCGGGGTAGCGGGGTAACCGGGGAGCTGTTTTTT. Translated: CASSPRGSGVTGELFF.

The chain recombines TRBV4-3 with TRBJ2-4; tentative D call: TRBD1 (6 bases). CDR1 and CDR2 (germline): LGHNA, YSLEER. The CDR3 totals 17 residues. V lost 0 bases to trimming and J lost 8 bases, with 20 bases between them. Written as DNA, the CDR3 is TGCGCCAGCAGCCAAGATCGGGTCAGGGGAGTGAAGGACATTCAGTACTTC. As protein: CASSQDRVRGVKDIQYF.

J is TRBJ2-2 and V is TRBV21-1; the D call TRBD2 from the table was never checked on the DNA. TRBV21-1 is deemed a pseudogene. CDR3 size: 12 residues. CDR3 nucleotide sequence: TGTGCCAGCAGCACCTACACCGGGGAGCTGTTTTTT. It encodes CASSTYTGELFF.

This clone was detected once. The chain uses TRBV25-1 and TRBJ2-3; 7 positions agree with TRBD2. CDR1 MGHDK and CDR2 SYGVNS come from the germline V gene. V shed 1 base and J 2 bases; nucleotides not matched to a gene: 6. This CDR3 contains 16 residues. CDR3 sequence: CASSESRGGPTDTQYF. The DNA of the CDR3 is TGTGCCAGCAGTGAATCACGGGGAGGGCCCACAGATACGCAGTATTTT. The whole variable domain, filled in from reference TRBV25-1 and TRBJ2-3, reads EADIYQTPRYLVIGTGKKITLECSQTMGHDKMYWYQQDPGMELHLIHYSYGVNSTEKGDLSSESTVSRIRTEHFPLTLESARPSHTSQYLCASSESRGGPTDTQYFGPGTRLTVL.

The rearrangement joins TRBV12-5 to TRBJ2-3, with 9 bases that match TRBD2. Germline trimming cut 0 bases from V and 0 bases from J; bases unmatched to any gene: 1. Germline-derived CDR1 and CDR2 are LGHNT and FRNRAP. CDR3 length: 16 residues. The CDR3 here is CASGLVTSGSTDTQYF. The CDR3 DNA reads TGTGCTAGTGGTTTGGTAACTAGCGGGAGCACAGATACGCAGTATTTT.

The chain carries TRBV29-1 and TRBJ1-4; 7 bases are shared with TRBD1. V shed 1 base, J shed 7 bases, and the junction held 9 bases outside the gene matches. The germline CDR1 and CDR2 sequences are SQVTM and ANQGSEA. This CDR3 comprises 15 residues. The CDR3 nucleotides read TGCAGCGTTGAAGGGATCGGGACAGAAATTGAAAAACTGTTTTTT. It codes for CSVEGIGTEIEKLFF.

The V gene is TRBV7-2, the J gene TRBJ2-7, with 9 bases lining up with TRBD2. Germline loops: CDR1 SGHTA, CDR2 FQGNSA. This CDR3 has 16 amino acids. V lost 5 bases, J lost 2 bases, and 10 bases stayed unmatched. As DNA, the CDR3 is TGTGCCAGCAGCCTAACGGCGGGAGGGGGCCCCTACGAGCAGTACTTC. Translation gives CASSLTAGGGPYEQYF.

The rearrangement uses TRBV12-3 or TRBV12-4 and TRBJ1-4; D gene uncertain. V lost 5 bases and J 12 bases, leaving 13 bases between the germline ends. This CDR3 comprises 12 residues. CDR3 bases: TGTGCCAGCAGTAAACTAGCCTCTGAACTGTTTTTT. Protein sequence: CASSKLASELFF.

This clone occurred once. The CDR3 protein is CASNRGKNGNYGYTF. DNA of the CDR3: TGTGCCAGTAATAGAGGCAAAAACGGGAACTATGGCTACACCTTC. V gene TRBV9 combines with J gene TRBJ1-2, with D unresolved. The length of the CDR3 is 15 residues. V gave up 8 bases and J gave up 2 bases, with 19 bases separating them. Germline assignment: CDR1 SGDLS and CDR2 YYNGEE.

A remark on this clone: One junction end disagrees with the germline gene, perhaps due to a read error. The chain combines TRBV6-1 with TRBJ1-3; a possible D gene is TRBD1 (5 bases). The CDR3 is 15 amino acids. Per the germline V gene, CDR1 is MNHNS and CDR2 is SASEGT. In DNA, the CDR3 is TGTGCCAGCAGGGAAGACAGAGATCCTGGAAACACCATATATTTT. Translation: CASREDRDPGNTIYF.

The gene calls are TRBV5-1 and TRBJ2-3, with 8 bases fitting TRBD1. The CDR3 is made up of 17 amino acids. V shed 3 bases and J 2 bases; nucleotides not matched to a gene: 11. Per the germline V gene, CDR1 is SGHRS and CDR2 is YFSETQ. CDR3 sequence: CASSSRTGLAPTDTQYF. In nucleotides, the CDR3 is TGCGCCAGCAGCTCAAGGACAGGGTTGGCCCCCACAGATACGCAGTATTTT.

The chain recombines TRBV19 with TRBJ2-7; 11 nucleotides match TRBD2. Germline-derived CDR1 and CDR2 are LNHDA and SQIVND (reference sequence). Trimming took 3 bases from V and 3 from J; bases not matched to a gene: 4. This CDR3 has 15 residues. The CDR3 region has the DNA TGTGCCAGTAGTATTGTAGCGGGAGGGCTCTACGAGCAGTACTTC. Its protein product is CASSIVAGGLYEQYF.